What follows are 27 T cell receptor beta chains derived from one specimen sequenced in a study of siplizumab effects on memory and regulatory T cells. TCRdb keeps only in-frame clones here, not all; method: immunoSEQ multiplex PCR. Among about 7,400 clones listed, more than 60% were seen once. The material sequenced was effector memory CD8+ T cells sorted from blood. The subset: unstimulated CD8+ effector memory T cells. These receptors came from a human donor in good health.

CDR3 nucleotides: TGTGCCAGCAGCTTAACGCACACTTCTCCCAATACGCAGTATTTT. This codes for CASSLTHTSPNTQYF. The gene calls are TRBV5-5 and TRBJ2-3; D uncertain. Trimming cost V 2 bases and J 7 bases, with 17 bases left between them. The germline V gene has CDR1 SGHKS and CDR2 YYEKEE (reference sequence). The CDR3 contains 15 residues.

The rearrangement joins TRBV9 to TRBJ2-1, with TRBD2 matching over 9 bases. The junction had 5 bases not matched to a gene; V was cut back by 2 bases and J by 5 bases. The CDR3 runs to 15 residues. CDR1 is SGDLS and CDR2 is YYNGEE in the germline V gene. The CDR3 region is CASSVGAGGHNEQFF. The CDR3 DNA follows: TGTGCCAGCAGCGTCGGAGCGGGAGGCCACAATGAGCAGTTCTTC. Complete variable domain (other parts from reference TRBV9 and TRBJ2-1): DSGVTQTPKHLITATGQRVTLRCSPRSGDLSVYWYQQSLDQGLQFLIQYYNGEERAKGNILERFSAQQFPDLHSELNLSSLELGDSALYFCASSVGAGGHNEQFFGPGTRLTVL.

This clone turned up a few times. V gene TRBV6-4 combines with J gene TRBJ2-2, with 8 bases lining up with TRBD2. The germline V gene encodes CDR1 MRHNA and CDR2 SNTAGT. The CDR3 contains 16 residues. Losses at the gene ends were 3 bases for V and 5 bases for J; bases not matched to a gene: 8. The CDR3 sequence: CASSDRAGGHTGELFF. In DNA form, the CDR3 reads TGTGCCAGCAGTGATAGGGCGGGAGGACATACCGGGGAGCTGTTTTTT.

This clone was seen just once. This rearrangement joins TRBV12-5 to TRBJ2-5; 7 nucleotides align to TRBD2. V shed 6 bases and J 5 bases; nucleotides not matched to a gene: 6. Germline V gene data show CDR1 as LGHNT and CDR2 as FRNRAP. The CDR3 extends over 13 amino acids. CDR3 sequence: CASGYSGLETQYF. The CDR3 DNA is TGTGCTAGTGGGTATAGCGGGCTTGAGACCCAGTACTTC.

Here the CDR3 reads CASNAGANTGELFF. CDR3 in DNA: TGTGCCAGCAATGCAGGTGCGAACACCGGGGAGCTGTTTTTT. This chain uses TRBV2 with TRBJ2-2; no reliable D call. V gave up 7 bases and J gave up 0 bases, with 9 bases separating them. The CDR3 runs to 14 residues. Germline V gene data show CDR1 as SNHLY and CDR2 as FYNNEI.

V is TRBV27 and J is TRBJ2-6, with D perhaps TRBD2 (6 bases). The CDR3 sequence is 15 residues long. V lost 2 bases and J lost 3, with 8 bases in between. In germline, CDR1 is MNHEY, CDR2 SMNVEV (reference sequence). The CDR3 is CASSLGGGGANVLTF. In DNA form, the CDR3 reads TGTGCCAGCAGTTTAGGGGGAGGTGGGGCCAACGTCCTGACTTTC.

The chain recombines TRBV19 with TRBJ1-1, with unresolved D. The V and J ends lost 5 bases and 1 base respectively, with 8 bases between them. This CDR3 region has 13 residues. CDR1 is LNHDA and CDR2 is SQIVND in the germline V gene (reference sequence). Written as DNA, the CDR3 is TGTGCCAGTAGTTGGCAAAAGAACACTGAAGCTTTCTTT. Protein: CASSWQKNTEAFF.

The rearrangement joins TRBV19 to TRBJ2-1, with TRBD2 identical over 11 bases. The CDR3 runs 15 residues. Unmatched junction bases numbered 6, after V lost 3 bases and J lost 8 bases. The germline V gene has CDR1 LNHDA and CDR2 SQIVND (reference sequence). In nucleotides, the CDR3 is TGTGCCAGTAGTATCTTTAGCGGGAGGGCGTATGAGCAGTTCTTC. Protein sequence: CASSIFSGRAYEQFF. The variable domain in full, completed from reference TRBV19 and TRBJ2-1, reads DGGITQSPKYLFRKEGQNVTLSCEQNLNHDAMYWYRQDPGQGLRLIYYSQIVNDFQKGDIAEGYSVSREKKESFPLTVTSAQKNPTAFYLCASSIFSGRAYEQFFGPGTRLTVL.

This chain links TRBV7-3 with TRBJ1-5, with D uncertain. Germline V gives CDR1 SGHTA, CDR2 FQGTGA. The CDR3 contains 13 residues. V was clipped by 5 bases and J by 7 bases, with 12 bases between them. In DNA, the CDR3 is TGTGCCAGCAGCCTTGGGTTGGGGCAGCCCCAGCATTTT. It encodes CASSLGLGQPQHF. The entire variable domain, with the rest obtained from reference TRBV7-3 and TRBJ1-5, is as follows: GAGVSQTPSNKVTEKGKYVELRCDPISGHTALYWYRQSLGQGPEFLIYFQGTGAADDSGLPNDRFFAVRPEGSVSTLKIQRTERGDSAVYLCASSLGLGQPQHFGDGTRLSIL.

This clone was counted between two and nine times. At one of its ends the junction is not consistent with the germline gene, which may arise from a read error. The chain has TRBV5-3 and TRBJ1-1; the D is unclear. TRBV5-3 is filed as an ORF, its function uncertain. The CDR3 is 12 residues long. DNA for the CDR3: TGCGCCAGCAAGGGAGTGAACACTGAAGCTTTCTTT. Residues: CASKGVNTEAFF.

The chain uses TRBV6-1 and TRBJ1-3, with a possible D match to TRBD1 (5 bases). The CDR3 consists of 12 residues. The germline V and J ends were trimmed by 6 bases and 4 bases, with 7 bases remaining between them. Germline CDR1 and CDR2: MNHNS and SASEGT. CDR3 amino acids: CASRGRGNTIYF. CDR3 sequence (DNA): TGTGCCAGCAGGGGACGCGGAAACACCATATATTTT.

This clone has only a few counts. The CDR3 DNA follows: TGTGCCAGTTCGGCAGGATCCTACGAGCAGTACTTC. Its translation is CASSAGSYEQYF. V and J are TRBV19 and TRBJ2-7; no reliable D call. Trimming cost V 8 bases and J 1 base, with 9 bases left between them. CDR3 length equals 12 residues. The germline gives CDR1 LNHDA, CDR2 SQIVND (reference sequence). Using reference TRBV19 and TRBJ2-7 for the parts outside the CDR3, the full variable domain is DGGITQSPKYLFRKEGQNVTLSCEQNLNHDAMYWYRQDPGQGLRLIYYSQIVNDFQKGDIAEGYSVSREKKESFPLTVTSAQKNPTAFYLCASSAGSYEQYFGPGTRLTVT.

The chain combines TRBV6-4 with TRBJ2-2, with 9 bases fitting TRBD1. The CDR3 runs to 15 residues. Unmatched junction bases numbered 6, after V lost 4 bases and J lost 6 bases. Looked up from germline, CDR1 is MRHNA and CDR2 is SNTAGT. The CDR3 loop reads CASSVQGAEAGELFF. The CDR3 bases are TGTGCCAGCAGTGTACAGGGGGCGGAAGCCGGGGAGCTGTTTTTT.

V and J are TRBV6-1 and TRBJ2-3; tentative D call: TRBD2 (6 bases). This CDR3 region has 15 residues. Trimming took off 3 bases at V and 3 bases at J, with 13 bases between the two ends. Germline-derived CDR1 and CDR2 are MNHNS and SASEGT. This CDR3 reads CASSDSSRGTDTQYF. As DNA, the CDR3 is TGTGCCAGCAGTGACAGTTCTCGGGGGACAGATACGCAGTATTTT.

The chain joins TRBV9 to TRBJ1-2; D perhaps matches TRBD1 (6 bases). V lost 4 bases to trimming and J lost 7 bases, with 20 bases between them. Germline V gene lookup returns CDR1 SGDLS and CDR2 YYNGEE. The CDR3 extends over 15 amino acids. Written as DNA, the CDR3 is TGTGCCAGCAGCTTATTTCTTACAGGGAAGTCTGGCTACACCTTC. The encoded protein is CASSLFLTGKSGYTF.

The chain joins TRBV7-2 to TRBJ1-6; D possibly corresponds to TRBD1 (6 bases). The V gene's germline CDR1 is SGHTA and CDR2 FQGNSA. Trimming took off 6 bases at V and 6 bases at J, with 12 bases between the two ends. CDR3 length: 14 residues. The CDR3: CASRVQGRNSPLHF. The CDR3 DNA reads TGTGCCAGCAGAGTACAGGGACGTAATTCACCCCTCCACTTT. Drawing the rest from reference TRBV7-2 and TRBJ1-6, the complete variable domain is GAGVSQSPSNKVTEKGKDVELRCDPISGHTALYWYRQSLGQGLEFLIYFQGNSAPDKSGLPSDRFSAERTGGSVSTLTIQRTQQEDSAVYLCASRVQGRNSPLHFGNGTRLTVT.

The chain has TRBV2 and TRBJ2-3; D possibly corresponds to TRBD2 (6 bases). V was trimmed by 5 bases and J by 0 bases, leaving 9 bases between them. Germline V gene sequence: CDR1 SNHLY, CDR2 FYNNEI. This CDR3 is built from 14 residues. CDR3: CASSSSGSTDTQYF. The CDR3 nucleotides are TGTGCCAGCAGTTCAAGCGGGAGCACAGATACGCAGTATTTT.

The V gene is TRBV14, the J gene TRBJ2-2, with 12 bases identical to TRBD2. Germline values: CDR1 SGHDN, CDR2 FVKESK. J lost 3 bases, V lost 4 bases, and 12 bases had no gene match. The CDR3 runs to 19 residues. The CDR3, as DNA: TGTGCCAGCAGCCGTTTAAGGCGGGCTAGCGGGAGGGACACCGGGGAGCTGTTTTTT. This encodes CASSRLRRASGRDTGELFF.

The chain is built from TRBV5-1 and TRBJ2-5, with TRBD1 matching 11 bases. V shed 3 bases, J shed 1 base, and the junction held 5 bases outside the gene matches. The CDR3 runs 16 residues. Looked up from germline, CDR1 is SGHRS and CDR2 is YFSETQ. Here the CDR3 reads CASSYQDRGPQETQYF. For the CDR3, the DNA is TGCGCCAGCAGCTATCAGGACAGGGGGCCCCAAGAGACCCAGTACTTC.

This clone occurred a few times. The chain links TRBV27 to TRBJ1-4; D is perhaps TRBD1 (6 bases). With 0 bases removed from V and 7 bases from J, the gap between germline ends came to 12 bases. Germline lookup yields CDR1 MNHEY and CDR2 SMNVEV (reference sequence). The CDR3 is 15 amino acids. The CDR3 nucleotides are TGTGCCAGCAGTTTATCCAGGGGTAGGAGTGAAAAACTGTTTTTT. It specifies CASSLSRGRSEKLFF.

The chain combines TRBV28 with TRBJ2-7, with D unclear. CDR1 MDHEN and CDR2 SYDVKM come from the germline V gene. The CDR3 runs 16 residues. The germline V and J ends were trimmed by 4 bases and 0 bases, with 16 bases remaining between them. The CDR3 region has the DNA TGTGCCAGCAGTTCCCCACGACACCTCAGCTCCTACGAGCAGTACTTC. It translates to CASSSPRHLSSYEQYF.

This chain links TRBV2 with TRBJ2-7, with 7 bases matching TRBD1. CDR3 length: 14 residues. V dropped 0 bases and J dropped 4; count of bases not matched to a gene: 3. The germline gives CDR1 SNHLY, CDR2 FYNNEI. The DNA of the CDR3 is TGTGCCAGCAGTGAAGCCCCAGGGGGTTACGAGCAGTACTTC. It yields the protein CASSEAPGGYEQYF.

This clone was counted between two and nine times. The rearrangement links TRBV6-1 to TRBJ1-5; no clear D. CDR3 length equals 15 residues. In germline, CDR1 is MNHNS, CDR2 SASEGT. V was shortened by 2 bases and J by 3 bases, with 11 bases between the two germline ends. The CDR3 DNA reads TGTGCCAGCAGTGAAATTGGGTCCCCCAATCAGCCCCAGCATTTT. It encodes CASSEIGSPNQPQHF.

This chain joins TRBV9 and TRBJ2-1; TRBD2 matches at 11 bases. The CDR3 covers 16 residues. V trimming: 4 bases; J trimming: 6 bases; junction bases outside the gene matches: 9. Germline loops: CDR1 SGDLS, CDR2 YYNGEE. CDR3 loop: CASSLTGTSGVNEQFF. CDR3 coding DNA: TGTGCCAGCAGCCTCACCGGGACTAGCGGCGTCAATGAGCAGTTCTTC.

This chain uses TRBV6-1 with TRBJ1-1, with 7 bases aligning to TRBD1. In germline, CDR1 is MNHNS, CDR2 SASEGT. The CDR3 spans 15 residues. J gave up 6 bases and V 4 bases, and 11 bases lay outside the gene matches. CDR3 region: CASSGTGLGVAEAFF. DNA for the CDR3: TGTGCCAGCAGTGGGACAGGACTGGGGGTCGCTGAAGCTTTCTTT.

This chain's CDR3 is CASSQGDRNEQFF. CDR3 DNA sequence: TGTGCCAGCAGCCAAGGGGACCGGAATGAGCAGTTCTTC. V usage is TRBV5-4 and J usage is TRBJ2-1; D assignment may be TRBD1 or TRBD2 (5 bases each). V lost 4 bases and J 7 bases, leaving 12 bases between the germline ends. From germline, CDR1 is SGHNT and CDR2 YYREEE (reference sequence). There are 13 residues in the CDR3.

This chain connects TRBV27 to TRBJ2-2; perhaps TRBD2 as D (6 bases). With 3 bases removed from V and 1 base from J, the gap between germline ends came to 15 bases. The CDR3 consists of 17 residues. CDR1 is MNHEY, CDR2 SMNVEV, per germline (reference sequence). The DNA of the CDR3 is TGTGCCAGCAGTTTGGAGGGAGTCCCAGTGAACACCGGGGAGCTGTTTTTT. Protein product: CASSLEGVPVNTGELFF.